This record covers a single T cell receptor beta chain. Its antigen is still unknown. V gave up 3 bases and J gave up 7 bases, with 9 bases separating them. Germline lookup yields CDR1 MNHEY and CDR2 SMNVEV (reference sequence). The CDR3 loop spans 13 amino acids. CD8 cells classed as naive were CD45RO-negative and positively selected for CCR7, excluding terminally differentiated effector memory CD45RA+ cells. Every contributor of samples was a Caucasian grown-up residing in Nashville, Tennessee. Some clones are missing from TCRdb's copy, which holds only in-frame ones; the method was immunoSEQ multiplex PCR. The sample has around 2,000,000 clones, around 96% seen once. The source of the sample is a study of shared clonotypes between healthy human individuals. Study-level background: Plates per donor: three CD4 naive, three CD4 memory, two CD8 naive, one CD8 memory.

Regarding the study as a whole: How much donors shared clonotypes was expected to be affected by sequencing depth.

Material for sequencing was naive CD8+ T cells sorted from blood. This chain joins TRBV27 and TRBJ2-2; D not resolved. This TCR was sampled from a man between 18 and 29 years old in good health. DNA for the CDR3: TGTGCCAGCAGTTTCTTCTGGGACGGGGAGCTGTTTTTT. Its protein product is CASSFFWDGELFF.